Listed below are T cell receptor beta chains from one sample, sequenced in a study of regulatory T cells in long-lasting Graves disease. TCRdb re-analysed the multiplex PCR reads in MiXCR, keeping a single row per CDR3 protein. The sample includes hundreds of thousands of distinct CDR3 sequences, around an eighth of them seen just once. Another study also made use of these data, one on T cells in Graves' hyperthyroidism and ophthalmopathy.

The sample here was peripheral blood mononuclear cells (PBMCs), taken at new diagnosis, from a patient treated with antithyroid drugs. The receptors originated from a man aged 25-40 years with Graves disease. The CDR3 runs from the conserved cysteine through the conserved F or W. Each record gives: J gene, D gene, V gene, clone size, CDR3 protein, CDR3 DNA. The D gene is left open where the match is weak. Some rows mark clone size as missing; the rest say once, few, many or name a class of expanded clone.

j_gene: TRBJ1-1; d_gene: NA; v_gene: TRBV5-1; abundance: many; CDR3aa: CASSLRMSAEAFF; CDR3nt: TGCGCCAGCAGCTTGCGCATGTCGGCTGAAGCTTTCTTT
j_gene: TRBJ1-1; d_gene: NA; v_gene: TRBV7-8; abundance: many; CDR3aa: CASSLVPAGLGDTEAFF; CDR3nt: TGTGCCAGCAGCTTAGTTCCGGCAGGGCTGGGTGACACTGAAGCTTTCTTT
j_gene: TRBJ1-3; d_gene: TRBD1; v_gene: TRBV27; abundance: few; CDR3aa: CASRRQGLSGNTIYF; CDR3nt: TGTGCCAGCAGACGACAGGGTCTTTCCGGAAACACCATATATTTT
j_gene: TRBJ1-2; d_gene: NA; v_gene: TRBV13; abundance: many; CDR3aa: CASSPVGGPYGYTF; CDR3nt: TGTGCCAGCAGCCCAGTTGGTGGGCCCTATGGCTACACCTTC
j_gene: TRBJ1-2; d_gene: TRBD1; v_gene: TRBV7-9; abundance: NA; CDR3aa: CASNPGQGFGYTF; CDR3nt: TGTGCCAGCAACCCTGGACAGGGGTTTGGCTACACCTTC
j_gene: TRBJ1-6; d_gene: NA; v_gene: TRBV4-1; abundance: NA; CDR3aa: CASSLGRTVNSPLHF; CDR3nt: TGCGCCAGCAGCCTTGGTAGGACAGTCAATTCACCCCTCCACTTT
j_gene: TRBJ2-7; d_gene: TRBD2; v_gene: TRBV7-2; abundance: many; CDR3aa: CASSLLADPPTQQYF; CDR3nt: TGTGCCAGCAGCCTTCTAGCGGATCCTCCTACCCAGCAGTACTTC
j_gene: TRBJ1-1; d_gene: NA; v_gene: TRBV11-3; abundance: many; CDR3aa: CASSFLPGQRWDTEAFF; CDR3nt: TGTGCCAGCAGCTTTTTACCGGGACAAAGATGGGACACTGAAGCTTTCTTT
j_gene: TRBJ1-2; d_gene: NA; v_gene: TRBV7-9; abundance: NA; CDR3aa: CASSTATNYGYTF; CDR3nt: TGTGCCAGCAGCACAGCTACTAACTATGGCTACACCTTC
j_gene: TRBJ2-7; d_gene: NA; v_gene: TRBV7-9; abundance: many; CDR3aa: CASSLAQSSYEQYF; CDR3nt: TGTGCCAGCAGCTTGGCCCAGAGCTCCTACGAGCAGTACTTC
j_gene: TRBJ2-5; d_gene: NA; v_gene: TRBV7-6; abundance: NA; CDR3aa: CASSPRVLETQYF; CDR3nt: TGTGCCAGCAGCCCTCGGGTCCTGGAGACCCAGTACTTC
j_gene: TRBJ2-3; d_gene: TRBD2; v_gene: TRBV4-2; abundance: NA; CDR3aa: CASSQGTSGGEHYTQYF; CDR3nt: TGTGCCAGCAGCCAAGGGACTAGCGGGGGCGAACACTATACGCAGTATTTT
j_gene: TRBJ2-7; d_gene: TRBD2; v_gene: TRBV10-3; abundance: many; CDR3aa: CASRERETGEQYF; CDR3nt: TGTGCCAGCAGGGAGCGGGAGACGGGCGAGCAGTACTTC
j_gene: TRBJ2-7; d_gene: NA; v_gene: TRBV5-1; abundance: few; CDR3aa: CTSSVRPSYEQYF; CDR3nt: TGCACCAGCTCGGTCAGACCGTCCTACGAGCAGTACTTC
j_gene: TRBJ1-4; d_gene: NA; v_gene: TRBV7-9; abundance: many; CDR3aa: CASSLAATANEKLFF; CDR3nt: TGTGCCAGCAGCTTAGCTGCGACAGCTAATGAAAAACTGTTTTTT
j_gene: TRBJ1-1; d_gene: NA; v_gene: TRBV5-1; abundance: many; CDR3aa: CASSLSGDTEAFF; CDR3nt: TGCGCCAGCAGCTTGTCAGGGGACACTGAAGCTTTCTTT
j_gene: TRBJ2-7; d_gene: TRBD2; v_gene: TRBV11-2; abundance: many; CDR3aa: CASSLLRLSGSILYEQYF; CDR3nt: TGTGCCAGCAGCTTATTACGTTTAAGCGGGAGTATTTTGTACGAGCAGTACTTC
j_gene: TRBJ1-1; d_gene: NA; v_gene: TRBV4-1; abundance: NA; CDR3aa: CASSHPSTTEAFF; CDR3nt: TGCGCCAGCAGCCACCCTTCGACCACTGAAGCTTTCTTT
j_gene: TRBJ2-1; d_gene: NA; v_gene: TRBV7-2; abundance: many; CDR3aa: CASSLEPIYNEQFF; CDR3nt: TGTGCCAGCAGCTTAGAGCCGATTTACAATGAGCAGTTCTTC
j_gene: TRBJ1-4; d_gene: TRBD1; v_gene: TRBV6-1; abundance: few; CDR3aa: CASSETDRGELFF; CDR3nt: TGTGCCAGCAGTGAGACCGACAGGGGTGAACTGTTTTTT
j_gene: TRBJ2-4; d_gene: NA; v_gene: TRBV6-5; abundance: few; CDR3aa: CASSYRHSDIQYF; CDR3nt: TGTGCCAGCAGTTATCGTCACTCGGACATTCAGTACTTC
j_gene: TRBJ2-3; d_gene: TRBD2; v_gene: TRBV7-2; abundance: NA; CDR3aa: CASSLTLAGGGGNTQYF; CDR3nt: TGTGCCAGCAGCCTAACCTTAGCGGGAGGGGGCGGAAATACGCAGTATTTT
j_gene: TRBJ2-3; d_gene: TRBD2; v_gene: TRBV20-1; abundance: few; CDR3aa: CSGGREGPTDTQYF; CDR3nt: TGCAGTGGGGGGCGGGAGGGCCCCACAGATACGCAGTATTTT
j_gene: TRBJ2-3; d_gene: NA; v_gene: TRBV18; abundance: many; CDR3aa: CASSEGTTDTQYF; CDR3nt: TGTGCCAGCTCAGAAGGGACAACAGATACGCAGTATTTT
j_gene: TRBJ2-1; d_gene: NA; v_gene: TRBV20-1; abundance: many; CDR3aa: CSARKDPEGVGQFF; CDR3nt: TGCAGTGCTAGAAAGGACCCAGAGGGGGTGGGGCAGTTCTTC
j_gene: TRBJ2-7; d_gene: NA; v_gene: TRBV13; abundance: NA; CDR3aa: CASSLGQAISYEQYF; CDR3nt: TGTGCCAGCAGCTTAGGACAGGCCATCTCCTACGAGCAGTACTTC
j_gene: TRBJ2-7; d_gene: TRBD1; v_gene: TRBV7-9; abundance: NA; CDR3aa: CASSSGQGAHEQYF; CDR3nt: TGTGCCAGCAGCTCGGGACAGGGGGCCCACGAGCAGTACTTC
j_gene: TRBJ2-3; d_gene: TRBD2; v_gene: TRBV11-3; abundance: NA; CDR3aa: CASSLTSGFSTDTQYF; CDR3nt: TGTGCCAGCAGCTTGACTAGCGGCTTTAGCACAGATACGCAGTATTTT
j_gene: TRBJ2-1; d_gene: TRBD2; v_gene: TRBV5-4; abundance: few; CDR3aa: CASSLGLVKFF; CDR3nt: TGTGCCAGCAGCCTGGGACTAGTGAAGTTCTTC
j_gene: TRBJ2-5; d_gene: TRBD1; v_gene: TRBV5-1; abundance: once; CDR3aa: CASSKDRGRRETQYF; CDR3nt: TGCGCCAGCAGCAAAGACAGGGGGCGTAGGGAGACCCAGTACTTC
j_gene: TRBJ2-6; d_gene: NA; v_gene: TRBV6-2/TRBV6-3; abundance: many; CDR3aa: CASRLQASGANVLTF; CDR3nt: TGTGCCAGCAGATTACAGGCCTCTGGGGCCAACGTCCTGACTTTC
j_gene: TRBJ2-7; d_gene: TRBD2; v_gene: TRBV7-9; abundance: many; CDR3aa: CASSLDGTSGRGKQYF; CDR3nt: TGTGCCAGCAGCTTAGATGGGACTAGCGGGAGGGGAAAGCAGTACTTC
j_gene: TRBJ1-4; d_gene: NA; v_gene: TRBV11-2; abundance: many; CDR3aa: CASSLAVVSNEKLFF; CDR3nt: TGTGCCAGCAGCTTAGCCGTGGTTTCGAATGAAAAACTGTTTTTT
j_gene: TRBJ1-4; d_gene: NA; v_gene: TRBV5-1; abundance: many; CDR3aa: CASSWTVGDEKLFF; CDR3nt: TGCGCCAGCAGCTGGACCGTTGGGGATGAAAAACTGTTTTTT
j_gene: TRBJ2-1; d_gene: NA; v_gene: TRBV6-5; abundance: many; CDR3aa: CASSYGTLYNEQFF; CDR3nt: TGTGCCAGCAGTTACGGGACTCTCTACAATGAGCAGTTCTTC
j_gene: TRBJ1-4; d_gene: NA; v_gene: TRBV19; abundance: NA; CDR3aa: CASTTTVDEKLFF; CDR3nt: TGTGCCAGTACTACTACAGTTGACGAAAAACTGTTTTTT
j_gene: TRBJ2-1; d_gene: NA; v_gene: TRBV10-1; abundance: few; CDR3aa: CASSETVQGSYNEQFF; CDR3nt: TGCGCCAGCAGTGAGACAGTTCAGGGCTCCTACAATGAGCAGTTCTTC
j_gene: TRBJ2-6; d_gene: NA; v_gene: TRBV24-1; abundance: few; CDR3aa: CATSDPTGSGANVLTF; CDR3nt: TGTGCCACCAGTGATCCAACAGGGTCCGGGGCCAACGTCCTGACTTTC
j_gene: TRBJ2-2; d_gene: TRBD1; v_gene: TRBV5-1; abundance: NA; CDR3aa: CASSLAQGALTGELFF; CDR3nt: TGCGCCAGCAGCCTGGCACAGGGGGCGCTCACCGGGGAGCTGTTTTTT
j_gene: TRBJ2-7; d_gene: TRBD1; v_gene: TRBV20-1; abundance: many; CDR3aa: CSATTGGITYEQYF; CDR3nt: TGCAGTGCTACAACAGGGGGAATTACCTACGAGCAGTACTTC
j_gene: TRBJ2-1; d_gene: NA; v_gene: TRBV27; abundance: NA; CDR3aa: CASSSPRSYNEQFF; CDR3nt: TGTGCCAGCAGTTCTCCCAGGTCCTACAATGAGCAGTTCTTC
j_gene: TRBJ2-1; d_gene: NA; v_gene: TRBV3-1; abundance: few; CDR3aa: CASSQDFYGSSYNEQFF; CDR3nt: TGTGCCAGCAGCCAAGATTTTTACGGAAGCTCCTACAATGAGCAGTTCTTC
j_gene: TRBJ2-3; d_gene: TRBD1; v_gene: TRBV29-1; abundance: many; CDR3aa: CSVQRQGTQYF; CDR3nt: TGCAGCGTGCAGAGACAGGGTACGCAGTATTTT
j_gene: TRBJ1-3; d_gene: NA; v_gene: TRBV7-9; abundance: many; CDR3aa: CASSEPLRTLSGNTIYF; CDR3nt: TGTGCCAGCAGCGAACCGCTCCGGACTCTCTCTGGAAACACCATATATTTT
j_gene: TRBJ1-3; d_gene: TRBD1; v_gene: TRBV12-3/TRBV12-4; abundance: many; CDR3aa: CASSPPGQIGNTIYF; CDR3nt: TGTGCCAGCAGCCCCCCGGGACAGATAGGAAACACCATATATTTT
j_gene: TRBJ2-7; d_gene: NA; v_gene: TRBV4-1; abundance: NA; CDR3aa: CASSQVVAEQYEQYF; CDR3nt: TGCGCCAGCAGCCAAGTAGTAGCGGAACAATACGAGCAGTACTTC
j_gene: TRBJ2-5; d_gene: NA; v_gene: TRBV18; abundance: few; CDR3aa: CASSQVDSGETQYF; CDR3nt: TGTGCCAGCTCACAGGTGGATAGCGGAGAGACCCAGTACTTC
j_gene: TRBJ2-7; d_gene: NA; v_gene: TRBV29-1; abundance: many; CDR3aa: CSVRRARSSYEQYF; CDR3nt: TGCAGCGTCCGCCGTGCTCGGAGCTCCTACGAGCAGTACTTC
j_gene: TRBJ1-5; d_gene: NA; v_gene: TRBV6-2/TRBV6-3; abundance: many; CDR3aa: CASSYSGGVNQPQHF; CDR3nt: TGTGCCAGCAGTTACTCGGGAGGGGTTAATCAGCCCCAGCATTTT
j_gene: TRBJ2-2; d_gene: TRBD1; v_gene: TRBV19; abundance: NA; CDR3aa: CASIRTGVAGELFF; CDR3nt: TGTGCCAGTATCCGGACAGGGGTGGCCGGGGAGCTGTTTTTT
j_gene: TRBJ2-1; d_gene: NA; v_gene: TRBV14; abundance: few; CDR3aa: CASSPGRSGHEQFF; CDR3nt: TGTGCCAGCAGCCCCGGACGTAGTGGGCATGAGCAGTTCTTC